This paragraph reports one T cell receptor beta chain. Its antigen is not known. The CDR3 runs to 16 residues. CDR1 and CDR2 (germline): SGHVS, FQNEAQ. With 5 bases clipped from V and 7 bases from J, the junction kept 10 bases outside the gene matches. The data were obtained in a study of T cell responses to AZD1222 COVID-19 vaccine. The study's findings and limits: Spike-specific TCR depth and breadth grew after two AZD1222 doses. Repertoire sampling happened only post peak T cell response. Females outnumbered males among donors, who were mostly white British; clonal diversity was possibly underestimated. Unmutated regions of variants are reportedly targeted by nearly half of spike-specific TCRs.

This table comes from immunoSEQ multiplex PCR, and its TCRdb copy is limited to in-frame clones, with some not included. The sample includes over 150,000 clones, about 87% of them seen just once. The gene calls are TRBV7-8 and TRBJ1-4, with 10 bases matching TRBD1. The sequencing here drew on peripheral blood, taken on day 0 of AZD1222 vaccination. The origin of this receptor is an adult in good health. The CDR3 sequence: CASSPRDRGESEKLFF. DNA of the CDR3: TGTGCCAGCAGCCCCCGGGACAGGGGTGAAAGTGAAAAACTGTTTTTT.